This TCR beta chain was found in a study of cytomegalovirus exposure and HLA in healthy donors. In the study overall: The roughly 120 validation repertoires, a later analysis reported, used the same platform as the 666 first-cohort repertoires. Study-level results: According to the study, 180 or so TCR beta chains were cytomegalovirus-associated.

Concerning this clone itself: The target antigen is unknown.

This CDR3 has 17 residues. V gave up 4 bases and J gave up 1 base; unmatched junction bases: 10. Germline-derived CDR1 and CDR2 are SGDLS and YYNGEE. Clones were sequenced by immunoSEQ multiplex PCR, and TCRdb holds only the in-frame ones, with some missing. The sample has 110,000 to 150,000 clones, about nine tenths seen once. The sequence was collected from a man younger than 35 in good health and CMV-seronegative. The specimen sequenced was PBMCs. This sequence joins TRBV9 and TRBJ2-1; 8 bases fit TRBD1. CDR3 bases: TGTGCCAGCAGCCCGGACCGACAGGGGCCTTCCTACAATGAGCAGTTCTTC. Translated: CASSPDRQGPSYNEQFF.